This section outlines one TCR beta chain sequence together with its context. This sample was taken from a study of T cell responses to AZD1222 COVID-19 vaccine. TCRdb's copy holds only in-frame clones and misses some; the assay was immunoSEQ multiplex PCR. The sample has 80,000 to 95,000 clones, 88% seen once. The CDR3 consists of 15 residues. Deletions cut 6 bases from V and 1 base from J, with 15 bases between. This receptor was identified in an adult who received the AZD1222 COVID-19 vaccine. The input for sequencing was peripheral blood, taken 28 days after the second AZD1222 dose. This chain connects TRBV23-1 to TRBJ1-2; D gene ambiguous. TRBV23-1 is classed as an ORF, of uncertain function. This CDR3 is CASRDHPHLNYGYTF. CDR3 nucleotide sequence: TGCGCCAGCAGGGACCATCCTCACCTTAACTATGGCTACACCTTC.